The clone carrying this T cell receptor (beta chain) came up many times. Its antigen is unknown. This sample stems from a study of human T cells and chemical hapten exposure. In the study overall: There were weekly diphenylcyclopropenone doses to the scalp for patients throughout the approximately 25-week study. Study observations and caveats: Versus controls, expanded TCRs had significantly more large CDR3 similarity clusters.

The time point was: patch test 1, 2 weeks after DPC sensitization. The treatment here: therapeutic diphenylcyclopropenone sensitization with weekly scalp DPC. In TCRdb, the RACE reads were re-called with MiXCR into one record per CDR3 protein. There are 300,000 to 400,000 distinct CDR3 sequences in the sample; approximately 6.3% occur only once, and 8.4% lies in the top ten. The clonotype originates from a woman aged 18 to 35 with alopecia areata. Some clones in this sample may be carry-over from other donors' samples. The material sequenced was whole blood, taken in connection with sensitization to the hapten diphenylcyclopropenone (DPC).

The CDR3 region is CSVFTDTQYF. CDR3 DNA sequence: TGCAGCGTTTTTACAGATACGCAGTATTTT. V usage is TRBV29-1 and J usage is TRBJ2-3; D unclear. Trimming took off 5 bases at V and 3 bases at J, with 3 bases between the two ends. CDR3 size: 10 residues. The germline V gene encodes CDR1 SQVTM and CDR2 ANQGSEA.